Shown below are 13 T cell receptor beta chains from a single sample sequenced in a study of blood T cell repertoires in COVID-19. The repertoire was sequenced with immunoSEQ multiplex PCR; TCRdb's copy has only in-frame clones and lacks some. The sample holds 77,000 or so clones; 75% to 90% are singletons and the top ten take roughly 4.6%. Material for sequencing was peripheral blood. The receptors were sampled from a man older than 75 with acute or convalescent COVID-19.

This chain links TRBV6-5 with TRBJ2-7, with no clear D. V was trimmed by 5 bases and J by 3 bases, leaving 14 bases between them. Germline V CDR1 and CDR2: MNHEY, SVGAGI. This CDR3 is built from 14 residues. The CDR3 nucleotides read TGTGCCAGCAGTCTCCGAGACTCCTACTACGAGCAGTACTTC. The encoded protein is CASSLRDSYYEQYF.

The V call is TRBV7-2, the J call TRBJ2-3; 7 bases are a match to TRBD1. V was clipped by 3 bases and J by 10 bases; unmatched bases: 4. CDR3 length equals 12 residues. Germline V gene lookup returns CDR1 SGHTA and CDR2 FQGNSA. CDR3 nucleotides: TGTGCCAGCAGCTTGGGACAGCCACCGCAGTATTTT. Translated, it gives CASSLGQPPQYF. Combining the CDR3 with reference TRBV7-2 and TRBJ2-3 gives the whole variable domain GAGVSQSPSNKVTEKGKDVELRCDPISGHTALYWYRQSLGQGLEFLIYFQGNSAPDKSGLPSDRFSAERTGGSVSTLTIQRTQQEDSAVYLCASSLGQPPQYFGPGTRLTVL.

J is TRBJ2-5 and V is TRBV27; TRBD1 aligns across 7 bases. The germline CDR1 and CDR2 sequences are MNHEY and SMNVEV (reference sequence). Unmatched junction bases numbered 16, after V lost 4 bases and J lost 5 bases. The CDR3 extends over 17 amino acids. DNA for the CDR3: TGTGCCAGCAGTTCCCAATGGGACAGAAATGTTGGGGAGACCCAGTACTTC. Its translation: CASSSQWDRNVGETQYF.

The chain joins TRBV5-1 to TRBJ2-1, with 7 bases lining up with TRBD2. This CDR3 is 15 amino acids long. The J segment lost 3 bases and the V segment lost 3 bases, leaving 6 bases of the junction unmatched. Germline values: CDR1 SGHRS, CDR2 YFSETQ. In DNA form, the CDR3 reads TGCGCCAGCAGCTCGACTAGCTTTAACTACAATGAGCAGTTCTTC. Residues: CASSSTSFNYNEQFF. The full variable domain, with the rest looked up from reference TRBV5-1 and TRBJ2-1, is KAGVTQTPRYLIKTRGQQVTLSCSPISGHRSVSWYQQTPGQGLQFLFEYFSETQRNKGNFPGRFSGRQFSNSRSEMNVSTLELGDSALYLCASSSTSFNYNEQFFGPGTRLTVL.

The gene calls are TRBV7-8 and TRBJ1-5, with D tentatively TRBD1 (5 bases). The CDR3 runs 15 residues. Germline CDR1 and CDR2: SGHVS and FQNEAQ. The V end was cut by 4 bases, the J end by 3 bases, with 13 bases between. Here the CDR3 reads CASSSEGRVNQPQHF. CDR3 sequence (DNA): TGTGCCAGCAGCTCGGAGGGGCGGGTCAATCAGCCCCAGCATTTT.

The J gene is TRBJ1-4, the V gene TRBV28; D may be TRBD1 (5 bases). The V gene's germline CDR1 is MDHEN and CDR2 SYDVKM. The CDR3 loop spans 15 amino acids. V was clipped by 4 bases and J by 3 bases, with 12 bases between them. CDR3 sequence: CASSWGRESNEKLFF. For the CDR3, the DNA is TGTGCCAGCAGTTGGGGCAGAGAATCTAATGAAAAACTGTTTTTT.

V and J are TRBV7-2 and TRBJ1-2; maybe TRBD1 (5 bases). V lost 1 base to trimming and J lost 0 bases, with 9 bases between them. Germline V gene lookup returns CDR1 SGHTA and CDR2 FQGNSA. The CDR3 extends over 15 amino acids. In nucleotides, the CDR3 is TGTGCCAGCAGCTTAGTGGGGGACTCTAACTATGGCTACACCTTC. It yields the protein CASSLVGDSNYGYTF.

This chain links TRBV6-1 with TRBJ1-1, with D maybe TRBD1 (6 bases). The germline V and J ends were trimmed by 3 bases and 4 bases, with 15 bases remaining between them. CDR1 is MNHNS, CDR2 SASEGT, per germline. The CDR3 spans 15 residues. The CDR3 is CASSEGTRIFTEAFF. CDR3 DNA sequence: TGTGCCAGCAGTGAGGGGACACGTATCTTCACTGAAGCTTTCTTT.

CDR3 sequence: CASSPWVGRGGYEQYF. CDR3 coding DNA: TGTGCCAGCAGCCCTTGGGTAGGGCGGGGGGGTTACGAGCAGTACTTC. The rearrangement links TRBV6-2 or TRBV6-3 to TRBJ2-7; the match to TRBD2 covers 9 bases. The CDR3 length is 16 residues. Germline V gene sequence: CDR1 MNHEY, CDR2 SVGEGT. The junction had 13 bases not matched to a gene; V was cut back by 6 bases and J by 4 bases.

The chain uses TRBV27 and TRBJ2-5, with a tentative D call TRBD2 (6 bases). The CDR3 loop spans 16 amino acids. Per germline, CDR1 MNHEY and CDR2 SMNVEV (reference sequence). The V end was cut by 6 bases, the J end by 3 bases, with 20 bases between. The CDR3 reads CASRGRRGVYKETQYF. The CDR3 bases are TGTGCCAGCAGAGGAAGGCGGGGCGTCTACAAAGAGACCCAGTACTTC.

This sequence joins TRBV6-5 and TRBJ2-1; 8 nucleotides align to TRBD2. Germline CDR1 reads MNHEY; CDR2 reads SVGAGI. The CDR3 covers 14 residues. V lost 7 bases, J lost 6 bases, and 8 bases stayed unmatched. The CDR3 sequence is CASTSGGHSNEQFF. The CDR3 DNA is TGTGCCAGCACTTCGGGGGGGCACAGCAATGAGCAGTTCTTC.

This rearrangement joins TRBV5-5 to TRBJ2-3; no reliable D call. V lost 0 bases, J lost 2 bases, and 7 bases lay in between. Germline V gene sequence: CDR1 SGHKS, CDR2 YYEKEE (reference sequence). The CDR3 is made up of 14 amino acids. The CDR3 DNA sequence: TGTGCCAGCAGCTTGGGGCAGTTCACAGATACGCAGTATTTT. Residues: CASSLGQFTDTQYF.

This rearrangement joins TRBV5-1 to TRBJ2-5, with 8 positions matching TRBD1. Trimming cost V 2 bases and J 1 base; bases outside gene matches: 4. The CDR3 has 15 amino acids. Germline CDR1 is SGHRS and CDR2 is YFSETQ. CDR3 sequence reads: CASSFAQGAQETQYF. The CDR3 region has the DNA TGCGCCAGCAGCTTTGCCCAGGGGGCCCAAGAGACCCAGTACTTC.